This T cell receptor beta chain was captured by sequencing in a study of control samples from healthy donors and cancer patients. Assay: immunoSEQ multiplex PCR; the TCRdb copy retains only in-frame clones and omits some. The data show roughly 160,000 clones, with 95% to 96% seen just once and 1% held by the top ten. The CDR3 extends over 15 amino acids. With V trimmed by 4 bases and J by 3 bases, 4 bases remained unmatched. The germline V gene encodes CDR1 MNHEY and CDR2 SVGAGI. This sequence originates from a woman between 25 and 40 years old in good health. The rearrangement uses TRBV6-5 and TRBJ2-7, with 12 bases that match TRBD1. The sequenced sample was blood. DNA for the CDR3: TGTGCCAGCAGTTCCGGGACAGGGGGCCTCTACGAGCAGTACTTC. This sequence encodes CASSSGTGGLYEQYF.